This T cell receptor (beta chain) was sequenced for a study of shared clonotypes between healthy human individuals. Repertoires were generated with immunoSEQ multiplex PCR, while TCRdb's copy carries only in-frame clones and drops some. The sample contains about 2 million clones, 85% to 95% of which appear only once. The CDR3 totals 16 residues. Germline CDR1 SGHAT, CDR2 FQNNGV. V lost 1 base to trimming and J lost 2 bases, with 14 bases between them. CD8 cells classed as naive were CD45RO-negative and positively selected for CCR7, excluding terminally differentiated effector memory CD45RA+ cells. Specimen: naive CD8+ T cells sorted from blood. The receptor was derived from a man aged 18 to 30 in good health. The J gene is TRBJ1-1, the V gene TRBV11-2; D gene uncertain. CDR3 coding DNA: TGTGCCAGCAGCTTAGGCCCGTACGCTTCTAACACTGAAGCTTTCTTT. Translating gives CASSLGPYASNTEAFF.